This TCR beta chain was captured in a study of blood T cell repertoires in COVID-19 (dated by TCRdb to the early 2020s). As for the study more broadly: The collaborator samples originated in the United States, Italy and Spain and spanned the acute and convalescent phases of COVID-19. Where available, HLA class I and class II types were taken from metadata supplied by the sample provider and were not determined by assay-based typing. Samples came from the ongoing ImmuneRACE study (first 160 participants) plus 1,254 subjects from 6 global collaborators. The material from the prospective study consisted of cDNA or gDNA derived from T cells, B-cell-depleted T cells, or PBMCs. Nearly every sample came with metadata listing a de-identified subject ID, COVID-19 status, age in years and sex. Subjects who had been exposed to COVID-19, were actively infected with it, or had recovered from it provided the deeply sampled blood TCRbeta repertoires that made up the dataset. The repertoires were released in a freely available public database meant as a resource for research on the immune response to SARS-CoV-2.

As concerns this clone: Its specific antigen is unknown. No base qualities exist here, and no much larger clone lies one base off it.

Beyond this particular receptor, the publication reports: Clinical and demographic metadata were provided uncurated, with the amount varying by source and participant.

Enrolling through a virtual design, the prospective study's participants ranged in age from roughly 18 to 95 years and lived across roughly 24 United States geographic areas. In the prospective study, participants were assigned to cohorts based on the clinical history participants reported in a screening survey and a study questionnaire. Exposed participants had been in contact with someone with a PCR-confirmed or clinician-diagnosed COVID-19 case within 2 weeks of study entry. In the prospective study, whole blood, serum and a nasopharyngeal or oropharyngeal swab were collected from each participant by mobile phlebotomists. Participants in the prospective study had the option to provide additional blood draws and questionnaires over a roughly 2-month period. Before DNA extraction, prospective study blood samples were shipped either frozen or at room temperature. The immunoSEQ Assay, a bias-controlled multiplex PCR, was used to amplify TCRbeta CDR3 regions from genomic DNA. Per the original workflow: The number of nucleated cells in each sample was estimated by amplification of reference gene primers within the assay. To quantify the absolute abundance of each unique TCRbeta CDR3 rearrangement, sequence reads were collapsed and filtered. For each sample, productive Simpson clonality was calculated as the square root of Simpson's diversity index across productive rearrangements. TCRdb obtained this table from immuneACCESS and retained in-frame rearrangements with V and J assigned. These tables miss some clones; where compared with another copy, unresolved V genes account for less than half of the shortfall, and the remainder is unexplained. That table furnishes V, J and clone size, whereas the DNA furnished D and trimming. A total of about 190,000 clones appear in this sample, about four fifths of them only once. The leading ten clones occupy 3% to 3.5% of the sample.

This clonotype was sampled from a woman in her thirties who had been exposed to COVID-19. Material for sequencing was PBMCs or T cells enriched from blood (not recorded which).

The CDR3 region: CASTPRGRLGYTF. DNA sequence: TGTGCCAGTACCCCCAGGGGGCGATTAGGCTACACCTTC. Recombination linked TRBV19 to TRBJ1-2; 8 central nucleotides agree with TRBD1. The CDR3 runs 13 residues from the cysteine to the phenylalanine. Only the CDR3 DNA stays, 39 bases, in frame from base 1. CDR1 and CDR2 are drawn from the germline V gene (reference sequence): LNHDA, SQIVND. The germline V end is reduced by 7 bases and the J end by 8 bases; junction bases left unmatched: 9.